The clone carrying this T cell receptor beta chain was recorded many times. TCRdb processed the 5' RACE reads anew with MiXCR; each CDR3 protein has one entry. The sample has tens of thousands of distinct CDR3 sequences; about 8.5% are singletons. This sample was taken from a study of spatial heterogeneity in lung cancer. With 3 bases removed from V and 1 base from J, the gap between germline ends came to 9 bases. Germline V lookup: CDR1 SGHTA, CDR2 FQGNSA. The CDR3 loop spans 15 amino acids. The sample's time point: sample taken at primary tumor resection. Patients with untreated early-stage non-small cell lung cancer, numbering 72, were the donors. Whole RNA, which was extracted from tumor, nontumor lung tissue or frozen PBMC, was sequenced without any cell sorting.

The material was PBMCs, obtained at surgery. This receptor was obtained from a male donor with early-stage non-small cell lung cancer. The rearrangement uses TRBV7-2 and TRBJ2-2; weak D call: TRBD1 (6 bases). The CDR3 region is CASSLETGNTGELFF. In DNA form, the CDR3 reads TGTGCCAGCAGCTTGGAGACAGGGAACACCGGGGAGCTGTTTTTT.